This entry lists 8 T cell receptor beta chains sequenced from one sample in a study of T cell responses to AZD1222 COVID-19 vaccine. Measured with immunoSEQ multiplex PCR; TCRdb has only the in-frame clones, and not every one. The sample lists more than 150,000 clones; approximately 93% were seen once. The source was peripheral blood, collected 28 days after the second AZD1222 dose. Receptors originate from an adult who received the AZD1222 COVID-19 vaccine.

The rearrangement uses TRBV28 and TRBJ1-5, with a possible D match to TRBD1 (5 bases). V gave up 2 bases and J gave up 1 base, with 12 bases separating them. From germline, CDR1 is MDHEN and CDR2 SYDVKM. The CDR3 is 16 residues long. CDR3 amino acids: CASSLVQGKSNQPQHF. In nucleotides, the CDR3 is TGTGCCAGCAGTTTAGTTCAGGGCAAAAGCAATCAGCCCCAGCATTTT.

CDR3 in DNA: TGTGCCAGCAGCAGCCTTGGGGGAGGTGACCAAGAGACCCAGTACTTC. Protein product: CASSSLGGGDQETQYF. The genes are TRBV5-6 and TRBJ2-5, with a possible D match to TRBD2 (6 bases). The V end lost 4 bases, the J end lost 0 bases, and 16 bases lay between the germline ends. The CDR3 has 16 residues. The V gene's germline CDR1 is SGHDT and CDR2 YYEEEE.

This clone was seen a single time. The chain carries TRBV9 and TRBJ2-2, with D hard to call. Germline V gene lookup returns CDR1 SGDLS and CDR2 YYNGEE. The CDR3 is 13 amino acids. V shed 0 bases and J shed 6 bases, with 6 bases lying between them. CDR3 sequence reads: CASSVDIPGELFF. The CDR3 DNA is TGTGCCAGCAGCGTAGACATACCCGGGGAGCTGTTTTTT.

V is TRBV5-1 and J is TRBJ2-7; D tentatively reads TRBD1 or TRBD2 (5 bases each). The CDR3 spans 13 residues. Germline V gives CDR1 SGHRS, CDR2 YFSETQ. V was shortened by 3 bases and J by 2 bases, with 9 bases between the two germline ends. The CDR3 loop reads CASSWDGTYEQYF. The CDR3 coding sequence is TGCGCCAGCAGCTGGGACGGAACCTACGAGCAGTACTTC.

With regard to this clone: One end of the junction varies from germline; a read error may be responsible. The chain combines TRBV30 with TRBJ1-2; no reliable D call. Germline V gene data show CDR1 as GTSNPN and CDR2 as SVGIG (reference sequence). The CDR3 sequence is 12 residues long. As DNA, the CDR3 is TGTGCCTGGAGACGGGGTAACCATGGCTACACCTTC. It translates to CAWRRGNHGYTF. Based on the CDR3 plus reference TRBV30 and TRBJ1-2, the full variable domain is SQTIHQWPATLVQPVGSPLSLECTVEGTSNPNLYWYRQAAGRGLQLLFYSVGIGQISSEVPQNLSASRPQDRQFILSSKKLLLSDSGFYLCAWRRGNHGYTFGSGTRLTVV.

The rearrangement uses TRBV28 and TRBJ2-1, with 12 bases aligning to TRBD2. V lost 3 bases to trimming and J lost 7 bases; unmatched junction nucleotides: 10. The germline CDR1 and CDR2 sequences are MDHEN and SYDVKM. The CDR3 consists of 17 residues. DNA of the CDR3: TGTGCCAGCAGTTTTTTAGGGACTAGCGGGCTGACAAATGAGCAGTTCTTC. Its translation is CASSFLGTSGLTNEQFF.

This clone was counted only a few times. In DNA, the CDR3 is TGTGCCAGCTGGGGGGGCCTAGGGTTTAATCAGCCCCAGCATTTT. The encoded protein is CASWGGLGFNQPQHF. The chain has TRBV2 and TRBJ1-5; tentatively, D is TRBD1 (6 bases). There are 15 residues in the CDR3. The ends were cut back, 8 bases at V and 4 bases at J, with 18 bases in the middle. CDR1 is SNHLY, CDR2 FYNNEI, per germline.

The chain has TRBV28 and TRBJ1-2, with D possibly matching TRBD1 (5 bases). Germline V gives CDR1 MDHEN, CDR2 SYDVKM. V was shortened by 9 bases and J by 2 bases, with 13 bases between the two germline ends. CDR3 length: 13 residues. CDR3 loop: CASGGGSNYGYTF. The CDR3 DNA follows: TGTGCCAGTGGGGGGGGTTCCAACTATGGCTACACCTTC.